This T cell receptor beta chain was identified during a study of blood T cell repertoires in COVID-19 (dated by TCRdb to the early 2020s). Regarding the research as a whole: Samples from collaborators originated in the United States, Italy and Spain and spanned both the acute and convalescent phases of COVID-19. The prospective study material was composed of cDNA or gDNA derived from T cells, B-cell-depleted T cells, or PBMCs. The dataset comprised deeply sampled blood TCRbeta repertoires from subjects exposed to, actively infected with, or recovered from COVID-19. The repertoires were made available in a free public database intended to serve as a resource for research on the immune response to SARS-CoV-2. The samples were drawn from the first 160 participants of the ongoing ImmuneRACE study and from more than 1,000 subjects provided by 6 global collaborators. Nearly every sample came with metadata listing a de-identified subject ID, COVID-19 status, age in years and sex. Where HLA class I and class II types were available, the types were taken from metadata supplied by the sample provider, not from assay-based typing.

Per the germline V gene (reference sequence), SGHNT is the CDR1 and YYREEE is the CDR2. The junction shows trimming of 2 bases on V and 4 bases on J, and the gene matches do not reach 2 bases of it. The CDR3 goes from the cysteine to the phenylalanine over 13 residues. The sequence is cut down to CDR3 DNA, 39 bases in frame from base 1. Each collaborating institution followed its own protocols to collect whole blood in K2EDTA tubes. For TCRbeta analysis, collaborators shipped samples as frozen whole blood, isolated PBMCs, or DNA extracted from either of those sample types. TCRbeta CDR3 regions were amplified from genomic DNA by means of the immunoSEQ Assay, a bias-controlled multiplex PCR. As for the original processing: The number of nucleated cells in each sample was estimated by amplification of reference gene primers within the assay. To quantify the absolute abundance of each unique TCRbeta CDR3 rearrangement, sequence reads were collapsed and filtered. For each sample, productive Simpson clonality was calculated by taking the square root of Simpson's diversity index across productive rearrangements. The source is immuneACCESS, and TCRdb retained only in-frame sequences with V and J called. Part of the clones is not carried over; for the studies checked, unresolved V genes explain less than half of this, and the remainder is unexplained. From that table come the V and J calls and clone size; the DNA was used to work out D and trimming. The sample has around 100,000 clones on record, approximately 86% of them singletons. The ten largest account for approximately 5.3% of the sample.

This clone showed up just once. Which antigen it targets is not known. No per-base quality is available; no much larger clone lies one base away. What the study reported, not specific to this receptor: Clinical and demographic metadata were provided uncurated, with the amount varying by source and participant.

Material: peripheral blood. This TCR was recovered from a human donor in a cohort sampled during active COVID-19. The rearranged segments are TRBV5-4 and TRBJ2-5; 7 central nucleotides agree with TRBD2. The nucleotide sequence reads TGTGCCAGCAGCTTCTGGGGGGGAGAGACCCAGTACTTC. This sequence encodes CASSFWGGETQYF.